This is a list of T cell receptor beta chains from one sample in a study of shared clonotypes between healthy human individuals. TCRdb's table, derived via immunoSEQ multiplex PCR, lists solely in-frame clones and lacks some. The profile shows roughly 1.4 million clones, approximately 98.5% of them singletons. The sample comprised naive CD4+ T cells sorted from blood. The receptor set was obtained from a man younger than 40 in good health. Both conserved end residues are part of each CDR3. The D gene is left open where the match is weak. Clone size is not always given. Where it is, it says once, few, many or a class for expanded clones.

TRBD2 | TRBJ2-7 | . | TRBV18 | TGTGCCAGCTCACCTTTTGCCGCAGCGGGAGGTCGACACGAGCAGTACTTC | CASSPFAAAGGRHEQYF
TRBD1 | TRBJ2-3 | . | TRBV29-1 | TGCAGCGTTGAAAGGGGGACAGGGGTTTCAGATACGCAGTATTTT | CSVERGTGVSDTQYF
. | TRBJ2-7 | . | TRBV11-3 | TGTGCCAGCAGCTTACGCGGCGGGTACGAGCAGTACTTC | CASSLRGGYEQYF
TRBD1 | TRBJ1-1 | . | TRBV7-9 | TGTGCCAGCAGCCCCCGCTCGGGACAGGGGAGCCAACGCGCTTTCTTT | CASSPRSGQGSQRAFF
TRBD1 | TRBJ2-2 | . | TRBV9 | TGTGCCAGCACCCCGAGGGGACAGGGGGCAAGTACCGGGGAGCTGTTTTTT | CASTPRGQGASTGELFF
TRBD1 | TRBJ2-7 | . | TRBV5-1 | TGCGCCAGCAGCCTCTACAGGGGAGAGGAAGTGCAGTACTTC | CASSLYRGEEVQYF
TRBD1 | TRBJ2-4 | . | TRBV28 | TGTGCCAGCAGTCGGACAGGGGGCGCGGACATTCAGTACTTC | CASSRTGGADIQYF
. | TRBJ2-5 | once | TRBV7-9 | TGTGCCAGCAGCCGCGGACTGGTGGAGACCCAGTACTTC | CASSRGLVETQYF
TRBD2 | TRBJ2-7 | . | TRBV7-2 | TGTGCCAGCAGCTTAGTCCCCTCGGGGGCGGGAGGGGTGTCCCACGAGCAGTACTTC | CASSLVPSGAGGVSHEQYF
. | TRBJ2-5 | . | TRBV20-1 | TGCAGTGGTTCGCAAGAGACCCAGTACTTC | CSGSQETQYF
. | TRBJ2-1 | . | TRBV18 | TGTGCCAGCTCACCCCGGGAGCAGTTAGGGTCGGGTGTTGAGCAGTTCTTC | CASSPREQLGSGVEQFF
. | TRBJ2-7 | . | TRBV5-8 | TGTGCCAGCCCGACAGGACCCACCTACGAGCAGTACTTC | CASPTGPTYEQYF
. | TRBJ2-3 | . | TRBV2 | TGTGCCAGCATTCTCACGGATCCTAGCACAGATACGCAGTATTTT | CASILTDPSTDTQYF
TRBD2 | TRBJ2-5 | . | TRBV11-2 | TGTGCCAGCAGCTTATTCGGGACTAGCGGGAGCTGGGGGGAGACCCAGTACTTC | CASSLFGTSGSWGETQYF
TRBD1 | TRBJ2-3 | . | TRBV7-8 | TGTGCCAGCAGCCCCTGGGACAGAAGCACAGATACGCAGTATTTT | CASSPWDRSTDTQYF
. | TRBJ2-7 | . | TRBV5-1 | TGCGCCAGCAGCAAGAACAGGGACTCCTACGAGCAGTACTTC | CASSKNRDSYEQYF
. | TRBJ2-5 | once | TRBV29-1 | TGCAGCGTTGACCCCCAAGTACAGGGCGAAGAGACCCAGTACTTC | CSVDPQVQGEETQYF
TRBD2 | TRBJ2-7 | . | TRBV4-2 | TGTGCCAGCAGCCAAGGGGATAGCGGGTTGACCGGCTACGAGCAGTACTTC | CASSQGDSGLTGYEQYF
TRBD1 | TRBJ2-1 | . | TRBV7-3 | TGTGCCAGCAGCCCCAATGTCTGGGACAGCTCCTACAATGAGCAGTTCTTC | CASSPNVWDSSYNEQFF